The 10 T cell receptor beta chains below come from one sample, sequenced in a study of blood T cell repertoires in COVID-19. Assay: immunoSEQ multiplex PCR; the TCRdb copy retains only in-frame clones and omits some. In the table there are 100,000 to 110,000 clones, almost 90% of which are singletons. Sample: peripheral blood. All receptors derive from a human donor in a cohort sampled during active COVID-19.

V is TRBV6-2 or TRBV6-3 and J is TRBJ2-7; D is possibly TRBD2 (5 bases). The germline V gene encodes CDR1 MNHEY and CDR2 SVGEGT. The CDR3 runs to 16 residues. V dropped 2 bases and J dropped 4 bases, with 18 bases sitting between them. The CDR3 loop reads CASSYGRLPLRYEQYF. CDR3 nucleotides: TGTGCCAGCAGTTACGGTCGACTACCTCTGAGGTACGAGCAGTACTTC.

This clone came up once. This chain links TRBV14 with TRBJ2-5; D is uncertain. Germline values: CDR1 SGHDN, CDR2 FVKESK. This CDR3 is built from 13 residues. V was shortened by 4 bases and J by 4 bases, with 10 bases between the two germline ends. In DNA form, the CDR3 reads TGTGCCAGCAGCCCGCGGCTATCAGAGACCCAGTACTTC. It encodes CASSPRLSETQYF.

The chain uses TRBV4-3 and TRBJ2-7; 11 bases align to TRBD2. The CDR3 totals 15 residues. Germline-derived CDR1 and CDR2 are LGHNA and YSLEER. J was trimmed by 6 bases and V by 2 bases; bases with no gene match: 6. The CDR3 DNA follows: TGCGCCAGCAGCCAATTAGCGGGAGGGCCCACCGAGCAGTACTTC. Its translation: CASSQLAGGPTEQYF.

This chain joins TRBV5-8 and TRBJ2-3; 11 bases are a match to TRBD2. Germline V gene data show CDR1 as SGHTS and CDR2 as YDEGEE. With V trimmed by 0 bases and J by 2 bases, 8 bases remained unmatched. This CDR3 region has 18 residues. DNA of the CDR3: TGTGCCAGCAGCTTGGGAAAGACTAGCGGGACCTTCACAGATACGCAGTATTTT. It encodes CASSLGKTSGTFTDTQYF.

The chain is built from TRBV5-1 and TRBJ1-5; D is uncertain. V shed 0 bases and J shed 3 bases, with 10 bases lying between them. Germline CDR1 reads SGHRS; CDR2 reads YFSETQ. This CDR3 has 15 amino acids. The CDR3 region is CASSLGGYTNQPQHF. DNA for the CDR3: TGCGCCAGCAGCTTGGGAGGTTACACCAATCAGCCCCAGCATTTT.

The CDR3 spells CASSQVAGGPYEQYF. DNA for the CDR3: TGTGCCAGCAGCCAAGTTGCGGGAGGGCCATACGAGCAGTACTTC. The genes are TRBV3-1 (or the pseudogene TRBV3-2) and TRBJ2-7; 9 nucleotides align to TRBD2. The ends lost 1 base at V and 4 bases at J; junction bases unmatched: 5. The CDR3 sequence is 15 residues long. The germline V gene has CDR1 LGHDT and CDR2 YNNKEL (reference sequence).

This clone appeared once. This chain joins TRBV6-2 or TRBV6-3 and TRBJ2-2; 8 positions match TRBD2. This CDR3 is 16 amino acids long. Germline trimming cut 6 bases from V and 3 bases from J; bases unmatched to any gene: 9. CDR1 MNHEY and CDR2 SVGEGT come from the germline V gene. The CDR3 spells CASSPSTLADTGELFF. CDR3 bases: TGTGCCAGCAGCCCAAGTACACTAGCGGACACCGGGGAGCTGTTTTTT.

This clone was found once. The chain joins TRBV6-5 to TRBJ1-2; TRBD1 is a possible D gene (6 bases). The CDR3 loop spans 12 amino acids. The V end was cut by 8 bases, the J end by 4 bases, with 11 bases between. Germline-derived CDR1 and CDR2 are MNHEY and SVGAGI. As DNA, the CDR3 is TGTGCCAGCGACAGGTTGTCCTATGGCTACACCTTC. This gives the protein CASDRLSYGYTF.

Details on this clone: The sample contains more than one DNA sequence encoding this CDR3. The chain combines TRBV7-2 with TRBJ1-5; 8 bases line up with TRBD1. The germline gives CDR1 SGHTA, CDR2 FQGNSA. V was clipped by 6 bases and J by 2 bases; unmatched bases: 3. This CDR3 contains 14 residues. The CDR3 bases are TGTGCCAGCAGTCCGACAGGGGGCAATCAGCCCCAGCATTTT. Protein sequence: CASSPTGGNQPQHF.

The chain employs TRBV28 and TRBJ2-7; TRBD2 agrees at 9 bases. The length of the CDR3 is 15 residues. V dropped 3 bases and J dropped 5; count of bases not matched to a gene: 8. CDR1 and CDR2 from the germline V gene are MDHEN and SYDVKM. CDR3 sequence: CASSFEAGGDDEQYF. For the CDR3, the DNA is TGTGCCAGCAGTTTCGAAGCGGGGGGAGACGACGAGCAGTACTTC.